This T cell receptor (beta chain) was found in a study of response to subunit inactivated influenza vaccine. Whole-study findings and limits: With each seasonal influenza vaccination, the authors suggested, few new T cells are recruited.

TCRdb passed the RT-PCR reads through MiXCR, listing each CDR3 protein once. The sample has under 200,000 distinct CDR3 sequences; roughly 10% are singletons. CDR3 length: 14 amino acids. The V and J ends lost 2 bases and 8 bases respectively, with 16 bases between them. The V gene's germline CDR1 is SGHDT and CDR2 YYEEEE. This clonotype was seen only a few times. The target antigen is unknown. The sequencing used non-naive T cells sorted from PBMCs, collected 45 days after vaccination. The receptor was derived from a man over 45 who received an inactivated influenza vaccine. The chain joins TRBV5-6 to TRBJ1-2, with D hard to call. This CDR3 reads CASSLGQKGIGYTF. DNA of the CDR3: TGTGCCAGCAGCTTAGGGCAAAAAGGGATCGGCTACACCTTC.